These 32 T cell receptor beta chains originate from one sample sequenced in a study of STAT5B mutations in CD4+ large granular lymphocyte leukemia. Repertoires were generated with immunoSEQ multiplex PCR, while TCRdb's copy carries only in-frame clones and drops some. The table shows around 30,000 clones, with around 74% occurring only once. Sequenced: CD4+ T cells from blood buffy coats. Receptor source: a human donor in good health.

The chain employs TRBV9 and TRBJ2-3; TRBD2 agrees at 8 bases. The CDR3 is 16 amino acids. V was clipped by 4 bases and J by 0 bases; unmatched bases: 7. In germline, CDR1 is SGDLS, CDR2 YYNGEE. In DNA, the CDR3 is TGTGCCAGCAGCCGGGAACTAGCGGCGAGCACAGATACGCAGTATTTT. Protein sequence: CASSRELAASTDTQYF. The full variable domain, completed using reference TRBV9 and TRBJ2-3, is DSGVTQTPKHLITATGQRVTLRCSPRSGDLSVYWYQQSLDQGLQFLIQYYNGEERAKGNILERFSAQQFPDLHSELNLSSLELGDSALYFCASSRELAASTDTQYFGPGTRLTVL.

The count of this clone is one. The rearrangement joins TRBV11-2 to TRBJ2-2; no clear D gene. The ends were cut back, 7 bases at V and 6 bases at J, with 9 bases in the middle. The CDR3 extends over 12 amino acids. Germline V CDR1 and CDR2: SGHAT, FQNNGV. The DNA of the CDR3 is TGTGCCAGCAACATACGAGCCGGGGAGCTGTTTTTT. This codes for CASNIRAGELFF.

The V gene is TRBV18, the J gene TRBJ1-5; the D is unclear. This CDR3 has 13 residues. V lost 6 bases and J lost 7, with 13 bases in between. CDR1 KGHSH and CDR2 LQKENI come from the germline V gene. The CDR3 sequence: CASSPSVGQPQHF. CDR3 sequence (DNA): TGTGCCAGCTCGCCGTCGGTCGGGCAGCCCCAGCATTTT.

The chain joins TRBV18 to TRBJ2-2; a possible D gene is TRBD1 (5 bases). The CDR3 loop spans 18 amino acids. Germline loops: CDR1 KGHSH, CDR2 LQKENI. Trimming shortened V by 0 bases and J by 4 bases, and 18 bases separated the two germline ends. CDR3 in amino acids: CASSPPSIGAATTGELFF. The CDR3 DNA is TGTGCCAGCTCACCACCATCAATAGGGGCCGCCACCACCGGGGAGCTGTTTTTT.

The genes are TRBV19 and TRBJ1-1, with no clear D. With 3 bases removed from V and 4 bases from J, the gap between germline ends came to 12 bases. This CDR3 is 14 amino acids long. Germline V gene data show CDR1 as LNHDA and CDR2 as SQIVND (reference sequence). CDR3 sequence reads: CASSIFEFGTEAFF. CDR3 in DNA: TGTGCCAGTAGTATCTTTGAGTTTGGCACTGAAGCTTTCTTT. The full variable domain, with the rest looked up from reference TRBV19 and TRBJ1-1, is DGGITQSPKYLFRKEGQNVTLSCEQNLNHDAMYWYRQDPGQGLRLIYYSQIVNDFQKGDIAEGYSVSREKKESFPLTVTSAQKNPTAFYLCASSIFEFGTEAFFGQGTRLTVV.

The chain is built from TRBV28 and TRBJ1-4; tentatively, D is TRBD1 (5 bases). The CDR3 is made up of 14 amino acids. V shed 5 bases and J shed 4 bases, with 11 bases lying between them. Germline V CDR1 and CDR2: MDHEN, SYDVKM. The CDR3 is CASSRGEFNEKLFF. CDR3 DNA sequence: TGTGCCAGCAGTCGGGGGGAGTTTAATGAAAAACTGTTTTTT.

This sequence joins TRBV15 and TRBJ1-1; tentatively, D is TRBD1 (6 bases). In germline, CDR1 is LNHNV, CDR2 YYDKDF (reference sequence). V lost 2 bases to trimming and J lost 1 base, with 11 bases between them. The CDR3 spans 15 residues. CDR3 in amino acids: CATSRHREPNTEAFF. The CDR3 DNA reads TGTGCCACCAGCAGACACAGGGAACCGAACACTGAAGCTTTCTTT.

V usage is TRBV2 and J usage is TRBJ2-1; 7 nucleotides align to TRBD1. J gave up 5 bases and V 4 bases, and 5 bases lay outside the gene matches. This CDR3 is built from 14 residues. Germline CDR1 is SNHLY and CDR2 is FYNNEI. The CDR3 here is CASSAGTANNEQFF. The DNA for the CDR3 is TGTGCCAGCAGTGCCGGGACAGCCAACAATGAGCAGTTCTTC.

This CDR3 reads CASSILYEQYF. The CDR3, as DNA: TGTGCCAGCAGCATCCTCTACGAGCAGTACTTC. The chain joins TRBV7-9 to TRBJ2-7, with D unresolved. The CDR3 has 11 amino acids. Germline V gene lookup returns CDR1 SEHNR and CDR2 FQNEAQ (reference sequence). Trimming removed 5 bases from V and 3 bases from J, with 5 bases in between.

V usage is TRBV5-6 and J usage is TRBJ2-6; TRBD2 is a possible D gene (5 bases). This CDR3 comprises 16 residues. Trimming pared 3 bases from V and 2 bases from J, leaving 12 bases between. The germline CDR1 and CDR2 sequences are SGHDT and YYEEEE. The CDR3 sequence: CASSYDLAPGANVLTF. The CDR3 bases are TGTGCCAGCAGCTACGACCTAGCCCCTGGGGCCAACGTCCTGACTTTC.

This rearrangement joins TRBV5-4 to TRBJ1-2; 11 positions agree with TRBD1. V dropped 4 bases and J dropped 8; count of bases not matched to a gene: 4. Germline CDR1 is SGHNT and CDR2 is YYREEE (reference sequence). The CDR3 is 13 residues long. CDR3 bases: TGTGCCAGCAGCCTGGGACAGGGGGGCGGCTACACCTTC. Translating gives CASSLGQGGGYTF.

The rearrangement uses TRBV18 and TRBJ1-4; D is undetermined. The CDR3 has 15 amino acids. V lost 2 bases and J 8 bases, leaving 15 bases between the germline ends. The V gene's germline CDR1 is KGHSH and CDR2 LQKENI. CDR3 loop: CASSPALRPTEKLFF. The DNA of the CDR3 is TGTGCCAGCTCACCAGCTCTACGTCCGACGGAAAAACTGTTTTTT.

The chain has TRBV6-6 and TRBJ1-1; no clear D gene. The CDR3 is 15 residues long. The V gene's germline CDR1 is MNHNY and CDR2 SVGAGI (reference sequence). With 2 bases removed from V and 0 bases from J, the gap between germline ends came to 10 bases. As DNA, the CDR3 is TGTGCCAGCAGTTACACCGCAGTTCTGAACACTGAAGCTTTCTTT. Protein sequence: CASSYTAVLNTEAFF.

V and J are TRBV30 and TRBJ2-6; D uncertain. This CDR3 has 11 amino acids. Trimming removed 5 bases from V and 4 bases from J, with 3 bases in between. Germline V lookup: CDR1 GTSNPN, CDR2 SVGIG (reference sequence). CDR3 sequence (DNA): TGTGCCTGGGGGGGGGCCAACGTCCTGACTTTC. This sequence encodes CAWGGANVLTF.

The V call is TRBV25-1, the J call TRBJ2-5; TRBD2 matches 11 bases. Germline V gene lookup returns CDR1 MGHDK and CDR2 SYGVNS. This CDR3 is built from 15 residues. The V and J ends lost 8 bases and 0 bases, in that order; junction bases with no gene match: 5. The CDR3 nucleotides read TGTGCCAGCCGACGGACTAGCGGGTACCAAGAGACCCAGTACTTC. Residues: CASRRTSGYQETQYF.

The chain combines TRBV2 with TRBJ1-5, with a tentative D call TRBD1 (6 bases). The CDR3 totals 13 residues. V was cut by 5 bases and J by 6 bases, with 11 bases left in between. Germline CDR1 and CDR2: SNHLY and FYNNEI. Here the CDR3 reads CASSQGGSQPQHF. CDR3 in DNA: TGTGCCAGCAGTCAAGGGGGGTCTCAGCCCCAGCATTTT.

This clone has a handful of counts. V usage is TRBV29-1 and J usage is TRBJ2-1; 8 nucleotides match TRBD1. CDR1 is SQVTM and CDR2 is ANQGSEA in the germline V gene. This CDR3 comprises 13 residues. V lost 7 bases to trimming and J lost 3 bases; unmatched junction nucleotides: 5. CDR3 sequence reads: CSARGRFYNEQFF. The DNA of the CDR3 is TGCAGCGCCAGGGGGCGGTTCTACAATGAGCAGTTCTTC.

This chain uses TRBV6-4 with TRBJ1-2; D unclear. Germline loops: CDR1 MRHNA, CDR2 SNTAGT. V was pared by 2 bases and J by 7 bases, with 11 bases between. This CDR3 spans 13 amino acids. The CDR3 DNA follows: TGTGCCAGCAGTGACACCGGGCTTGGTGGCTACACCTTC. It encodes CASSDTGLGGYTF.

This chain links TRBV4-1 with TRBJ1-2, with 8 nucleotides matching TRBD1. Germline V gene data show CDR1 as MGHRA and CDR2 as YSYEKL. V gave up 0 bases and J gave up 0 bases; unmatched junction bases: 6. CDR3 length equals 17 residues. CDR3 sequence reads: CASSQDTGTGPNYGYTF. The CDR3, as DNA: TGCGCCAGCAGCCAAGATACCGGGACAGGTCCTAACTATGGCTACACCTTC.

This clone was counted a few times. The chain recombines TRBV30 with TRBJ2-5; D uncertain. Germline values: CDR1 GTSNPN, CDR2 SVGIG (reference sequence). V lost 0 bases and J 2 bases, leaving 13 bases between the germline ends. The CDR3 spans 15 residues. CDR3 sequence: CAWSVLGNAQETQYF. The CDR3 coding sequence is TGTGCCTGGAGTGTACTCGGCAATGCGCAAGAGACCCAGTACTTC.

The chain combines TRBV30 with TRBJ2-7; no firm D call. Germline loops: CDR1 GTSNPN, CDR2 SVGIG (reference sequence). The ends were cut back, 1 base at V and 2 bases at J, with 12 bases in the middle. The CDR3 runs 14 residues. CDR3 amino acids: CAWSDGVIPYEQYF. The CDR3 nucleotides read TGTGCCTGGAGTGATGGGGTTATTCCCTACGAGCAGTACTTC.

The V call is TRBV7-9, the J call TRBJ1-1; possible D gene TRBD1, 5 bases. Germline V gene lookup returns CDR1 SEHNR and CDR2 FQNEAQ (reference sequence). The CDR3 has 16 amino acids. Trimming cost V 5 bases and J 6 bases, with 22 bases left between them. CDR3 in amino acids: CASSPTGGDEDPEAFF. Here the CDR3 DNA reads TGTGCCAGCAGCCCTACCGGAGGGGACGAAGATCCTGAAGCTTTCTTT.

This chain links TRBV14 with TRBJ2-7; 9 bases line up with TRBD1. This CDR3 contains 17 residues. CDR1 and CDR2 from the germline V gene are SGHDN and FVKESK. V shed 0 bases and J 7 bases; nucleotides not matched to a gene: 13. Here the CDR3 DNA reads TGTGCCAGCAGCCAAGATAGAGGGACAGGGATCCCCAGGGAGCAGTACTTC. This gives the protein CASSQDRGTGIPREQYF.

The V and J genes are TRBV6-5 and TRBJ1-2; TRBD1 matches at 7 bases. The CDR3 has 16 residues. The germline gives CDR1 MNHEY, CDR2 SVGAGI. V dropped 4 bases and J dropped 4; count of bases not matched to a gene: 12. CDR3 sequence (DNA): TGTGCCAGCAGTTCGGACAGGCGTGGGTTTGTCTATGGCTACACCTTC. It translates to CASSSDRRGFVYGYTF.

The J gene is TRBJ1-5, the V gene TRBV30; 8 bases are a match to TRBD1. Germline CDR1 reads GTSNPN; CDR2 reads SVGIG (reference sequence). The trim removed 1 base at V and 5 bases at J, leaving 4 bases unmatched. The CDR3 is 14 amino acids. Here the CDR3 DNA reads TGTGCCTGGAGTGGAGGACAGGGCTATCAGCCCCAGCATTTT. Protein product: CAWSGGQGYQPQHF. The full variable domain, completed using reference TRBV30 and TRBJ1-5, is SQTIHQWPATLVQPVGSPLSLECTVEGTSNPNLYWYRQAAGRGLQLLFYSVGIGQISSEVPQNLSASRPQDRQFILSSKKLLLSDSGFYLCAWSGGQGYQPQHFGDGTRLSIL.

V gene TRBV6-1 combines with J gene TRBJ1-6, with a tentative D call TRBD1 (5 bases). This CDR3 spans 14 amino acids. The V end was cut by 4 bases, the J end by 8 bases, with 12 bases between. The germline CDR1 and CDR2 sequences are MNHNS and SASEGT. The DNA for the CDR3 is TGTGCCAGCAGTGCTCGCGTGGGGGATTCACCCCTCCACTTT. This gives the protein CASSARVGDSPLHF.

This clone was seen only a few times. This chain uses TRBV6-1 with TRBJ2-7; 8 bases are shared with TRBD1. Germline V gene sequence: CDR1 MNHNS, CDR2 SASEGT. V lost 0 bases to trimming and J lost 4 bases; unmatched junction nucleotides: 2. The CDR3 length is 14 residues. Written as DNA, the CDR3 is TGTGCCAGCAGTGAAGCCCAGGGGGCGTACGAGCAGTACTTC. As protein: CASSEAQGAYEQYF.

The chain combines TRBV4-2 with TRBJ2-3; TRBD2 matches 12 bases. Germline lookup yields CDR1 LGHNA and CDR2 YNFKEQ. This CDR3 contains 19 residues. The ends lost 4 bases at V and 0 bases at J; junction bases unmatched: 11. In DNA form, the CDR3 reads TGTGCCAGCAGCCGCCAGACTAGCGGGGGAGCAACTAGCACAGATACGCAGTATTTT. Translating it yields CASSRQTSGGATSTDTQYF.

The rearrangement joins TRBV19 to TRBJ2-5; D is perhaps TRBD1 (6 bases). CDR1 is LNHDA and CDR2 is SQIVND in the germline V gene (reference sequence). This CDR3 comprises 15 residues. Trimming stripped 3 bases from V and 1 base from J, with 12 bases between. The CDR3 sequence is CASSIGGGPQETQYF. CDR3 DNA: TGTGCCAGTAGTATCGGTGGGGGCCCCCAAGAGACCCAGTACTTC.

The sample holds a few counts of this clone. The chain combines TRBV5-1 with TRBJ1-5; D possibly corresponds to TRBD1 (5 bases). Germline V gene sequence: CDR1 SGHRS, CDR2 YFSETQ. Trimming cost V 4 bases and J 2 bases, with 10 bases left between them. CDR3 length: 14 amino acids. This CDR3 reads CASSQGGGNQPQHF. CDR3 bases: TGCGCCAGCAGCCAGGGTGGGGGCAATCAGCCCCAGCATTTT.

The CDR3 spells CASSARQGGSTGELFF. CDR3 DNA sequence: TGTGCCAGCAGTGCACGACAGGGAGGTAGCACCGGGGAGCTGTTTTTT. This chain uses TRBV6-1 with TRBJ2-2; weak D call: TRBD1 (7 bases). Trimming took 4 bases from V and 4 from J, leaving 16 bases between them. This CDR3 comprises 16 residues. Germline V gene lookup returns CDR1 MNHNS and CDR2 SASEGT.

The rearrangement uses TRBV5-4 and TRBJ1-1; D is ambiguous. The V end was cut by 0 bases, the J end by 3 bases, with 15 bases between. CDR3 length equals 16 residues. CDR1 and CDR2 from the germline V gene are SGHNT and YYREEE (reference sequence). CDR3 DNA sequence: TGTGCCAGCAGCTTGGGACGGACCCACCTTTACACTGAAGCTTTCTTT. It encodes CASSLGRTHLYTEAFF.